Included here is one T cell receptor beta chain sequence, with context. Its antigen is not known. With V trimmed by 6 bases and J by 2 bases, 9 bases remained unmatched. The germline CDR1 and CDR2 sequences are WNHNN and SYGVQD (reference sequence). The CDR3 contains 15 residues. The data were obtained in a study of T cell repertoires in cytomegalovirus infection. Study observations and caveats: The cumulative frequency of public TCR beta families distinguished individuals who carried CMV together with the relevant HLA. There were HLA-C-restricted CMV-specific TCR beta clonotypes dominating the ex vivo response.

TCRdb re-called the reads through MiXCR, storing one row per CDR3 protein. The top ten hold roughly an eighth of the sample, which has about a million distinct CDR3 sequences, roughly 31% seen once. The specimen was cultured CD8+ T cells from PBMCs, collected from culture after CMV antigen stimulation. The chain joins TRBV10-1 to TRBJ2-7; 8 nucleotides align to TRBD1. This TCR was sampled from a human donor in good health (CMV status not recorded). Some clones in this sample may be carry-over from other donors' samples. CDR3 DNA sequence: TGCGCCAGCAGCGACGGACAGGGCGGGCCCTACGAGCAGTACTTC. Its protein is CASSDGQGGPYEQYF.